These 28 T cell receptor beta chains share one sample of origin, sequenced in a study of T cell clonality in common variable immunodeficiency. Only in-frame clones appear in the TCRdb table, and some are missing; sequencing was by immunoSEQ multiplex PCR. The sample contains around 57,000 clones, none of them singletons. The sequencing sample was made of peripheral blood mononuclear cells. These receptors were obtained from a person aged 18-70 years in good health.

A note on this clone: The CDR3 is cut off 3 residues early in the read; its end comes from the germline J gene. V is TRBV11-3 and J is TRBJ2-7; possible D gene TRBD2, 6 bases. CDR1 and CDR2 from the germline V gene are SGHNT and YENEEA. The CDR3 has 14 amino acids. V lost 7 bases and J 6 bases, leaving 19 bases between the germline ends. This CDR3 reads CASTPTRAGSEQYF. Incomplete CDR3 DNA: TGTGCCAGCACCCCGACTAGGGCGGGGTCCGAG.

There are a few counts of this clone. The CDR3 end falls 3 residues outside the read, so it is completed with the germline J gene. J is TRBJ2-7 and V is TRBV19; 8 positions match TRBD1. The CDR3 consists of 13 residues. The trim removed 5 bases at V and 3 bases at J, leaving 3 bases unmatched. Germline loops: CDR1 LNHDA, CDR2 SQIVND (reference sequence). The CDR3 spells CASSFGQGYEQYF. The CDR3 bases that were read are TGTGCCAGTAGTTTTGGACAGGGCTACGAG.

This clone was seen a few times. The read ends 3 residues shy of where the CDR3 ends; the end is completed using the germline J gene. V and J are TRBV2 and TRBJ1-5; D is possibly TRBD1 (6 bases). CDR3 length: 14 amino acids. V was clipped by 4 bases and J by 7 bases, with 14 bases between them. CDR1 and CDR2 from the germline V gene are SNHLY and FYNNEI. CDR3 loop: CASSATGQWQPQHF. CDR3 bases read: TGTGCCAGCAGTGCTACAGGGCAATGGCAGCCC.

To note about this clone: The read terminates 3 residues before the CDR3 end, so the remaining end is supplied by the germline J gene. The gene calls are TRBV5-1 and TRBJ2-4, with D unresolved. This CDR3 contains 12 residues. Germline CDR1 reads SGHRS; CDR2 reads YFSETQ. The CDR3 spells CASSLDFYGQYF. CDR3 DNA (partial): TGCGCCAGCAGCTTGGATTTCTATGGT.

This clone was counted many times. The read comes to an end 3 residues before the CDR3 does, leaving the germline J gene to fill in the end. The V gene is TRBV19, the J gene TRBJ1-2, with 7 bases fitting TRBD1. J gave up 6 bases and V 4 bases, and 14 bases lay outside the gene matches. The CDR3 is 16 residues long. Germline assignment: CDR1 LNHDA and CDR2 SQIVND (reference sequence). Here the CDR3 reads CASSKLSRQGLDGYTF. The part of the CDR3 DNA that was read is TGTGCCAGTAGTAAGCTAAGCCGACAGGGCCTTGATGGC.

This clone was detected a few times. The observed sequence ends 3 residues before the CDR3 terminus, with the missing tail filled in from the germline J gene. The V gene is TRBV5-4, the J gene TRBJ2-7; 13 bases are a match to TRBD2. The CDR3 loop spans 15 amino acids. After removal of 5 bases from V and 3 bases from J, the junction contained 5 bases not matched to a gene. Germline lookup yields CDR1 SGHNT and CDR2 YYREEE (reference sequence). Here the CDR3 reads CASRPGTSGNYEQYF. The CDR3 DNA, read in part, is TGTGCCAGCAGACCCGGGACTAGCGGGAACTACGAG. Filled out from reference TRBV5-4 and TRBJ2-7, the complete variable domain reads ETGVTQSPTHLIKTRGQQVTLRCSSQSGHNTVSWYQQALGQGPQFIFQYYREEENGRGNFPPRFSGLQFPNYSSELNVNALELDDSALYLCASRPGTSGNYEQYFGPGTRLTVT.

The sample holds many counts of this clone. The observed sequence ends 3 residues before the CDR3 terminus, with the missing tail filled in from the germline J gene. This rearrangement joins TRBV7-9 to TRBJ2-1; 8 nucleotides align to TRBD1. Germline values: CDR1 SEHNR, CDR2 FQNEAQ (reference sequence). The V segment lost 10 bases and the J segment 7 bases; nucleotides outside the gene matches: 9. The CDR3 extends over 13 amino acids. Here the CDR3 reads CAIRGQGQNEQFF. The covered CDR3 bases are TGTGCCATCAGAGGACAGGGTCAGAATGAG.

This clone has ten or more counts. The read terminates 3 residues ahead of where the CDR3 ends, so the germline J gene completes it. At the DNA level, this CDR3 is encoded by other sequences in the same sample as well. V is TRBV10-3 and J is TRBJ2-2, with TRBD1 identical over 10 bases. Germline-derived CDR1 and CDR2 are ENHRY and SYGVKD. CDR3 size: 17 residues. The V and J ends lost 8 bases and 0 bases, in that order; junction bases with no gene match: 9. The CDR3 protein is CAIADQTGGANTGELFF. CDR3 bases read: TGTGCCATCGCGGATCAGACAGGGGGCGCGAACACCGGGGAG.

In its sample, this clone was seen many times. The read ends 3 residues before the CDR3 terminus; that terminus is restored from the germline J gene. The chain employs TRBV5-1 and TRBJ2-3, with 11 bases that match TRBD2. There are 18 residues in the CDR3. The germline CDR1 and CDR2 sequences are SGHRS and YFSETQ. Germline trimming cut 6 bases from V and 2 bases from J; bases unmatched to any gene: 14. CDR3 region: CASTTGGLAGVLTDTQYF. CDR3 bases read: TGCGCCAGCACTACTGGAGGACTAGCGGGTGTGCTCACAGATACG. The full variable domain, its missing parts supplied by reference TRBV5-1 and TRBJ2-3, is KAGVTQTPRYLIKTRGQQVTLSCSPISGHRSVSWYQQTPGQGLQFLFEYFSETQRNKGNFPGRFSGRQFSNSRSEMNVSTLELGDSALYLCASTTGGLAGVLTDTQYFGPGTRLTVL.

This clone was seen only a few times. The sequenced part of the CDR3 DNA is TGTGCCAGCAGCTTCGGACAGAACAATCAGCCC. Residues: CASSFGQNNQP. The whole CDR3 protein is CASSFGQNNQPQHF. The V gene is TRBV7-9, the J gene TRBJ1-5; D perhaps matches TRBD1 (6 bases). The CDR3 is cut off 3 residues early in the read; its end comes from the germline J gene. The CDR3 runs 14 residues. V was shortened by 3 bases and J by 3 bases, with 9 bases between the two germline ends. Per germline, CDR1 SEHNR and CDR2 FQNEAQ (reference sequence).

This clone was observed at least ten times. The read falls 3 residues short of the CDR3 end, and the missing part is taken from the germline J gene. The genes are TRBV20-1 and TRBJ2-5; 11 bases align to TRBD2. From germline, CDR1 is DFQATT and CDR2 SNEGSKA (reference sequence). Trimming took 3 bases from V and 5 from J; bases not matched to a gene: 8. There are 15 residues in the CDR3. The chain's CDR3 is CSARPLAGDRETQYF. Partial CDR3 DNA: TGCAGTGCTAGGCCACTAGCGGGAGACCGGGAGACC.

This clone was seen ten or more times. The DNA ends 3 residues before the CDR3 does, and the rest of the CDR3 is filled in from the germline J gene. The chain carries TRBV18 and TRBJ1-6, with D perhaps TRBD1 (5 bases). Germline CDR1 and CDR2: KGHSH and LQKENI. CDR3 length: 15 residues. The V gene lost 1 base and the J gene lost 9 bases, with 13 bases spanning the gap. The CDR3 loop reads CASSPQGSVGSPLHF. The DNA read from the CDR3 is TGTGCCAGCTCACCACAGGGGTCAGTGGGTTCACCC.

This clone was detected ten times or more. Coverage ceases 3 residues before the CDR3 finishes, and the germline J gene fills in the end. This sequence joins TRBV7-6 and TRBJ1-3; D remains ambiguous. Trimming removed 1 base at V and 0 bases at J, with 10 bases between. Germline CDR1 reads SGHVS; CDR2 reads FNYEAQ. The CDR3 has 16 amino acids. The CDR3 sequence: CASSLVRESSGNTIYF. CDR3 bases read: TGTGCCAGCAGCTTAGTTAGAGAAAGCTCTGGAAACACC.

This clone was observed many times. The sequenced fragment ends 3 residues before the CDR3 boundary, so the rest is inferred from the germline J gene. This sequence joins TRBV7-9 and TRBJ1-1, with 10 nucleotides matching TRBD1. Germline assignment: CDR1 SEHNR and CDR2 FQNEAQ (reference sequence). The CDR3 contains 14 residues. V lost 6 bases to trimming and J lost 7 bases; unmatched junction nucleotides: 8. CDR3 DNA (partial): TGTGCCAGCAGATCCGGGACAGGGGTTATTGAA. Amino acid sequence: CASRSGTGVIE. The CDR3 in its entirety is CASRSGTGVIEAFF.

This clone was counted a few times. The CDR3 is CASSPQGRSAGEKLFF. The covered CDR3 bases are TGTGCCAGCTCACCCCAAGGACGTTCCGCAGGGGAAAAG. The genes are TRBV18 and TRBJ2-2, with D perhaps matching TRBD1 (6 bases). The read is 3 residues too short to cover the CDR3 end, so that end is filled in from the germline J gene. The CDR3 extends over 16 amino acids. Germline CDR1 reads KGHSH; CDR2 reads LQKENI.

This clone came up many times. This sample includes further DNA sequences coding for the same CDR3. The sequenced CDR3 bases are TGTGCCAGCAGCGGCAGGGTCTCTGGGGCCAACGTC. This sequence encodes CASSGRVSGANV. The complete CDR3 sequence is CASSGRVSGANVLTF. The chain carries TRBV2 and TRBJ2-6, with D perhaps matching TRBD1 (5 bases). The read gets to within 3 residues of the CDR3 end, and the germline J gene fills in the rest. This CDR3 has 15 amino acids. V was pared by 6 bases and J by 0 bases, with 9 bases between. Germline assignment: CDR1 SNHLY and CDR2 FYNNEI.

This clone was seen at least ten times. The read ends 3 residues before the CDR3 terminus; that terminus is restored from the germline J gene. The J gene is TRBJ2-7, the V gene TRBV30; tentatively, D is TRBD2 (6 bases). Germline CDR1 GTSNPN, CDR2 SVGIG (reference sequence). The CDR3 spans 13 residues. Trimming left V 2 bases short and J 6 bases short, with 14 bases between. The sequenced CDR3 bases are TGTGCCTGGAGTTACAGGACTATCGGCGAG. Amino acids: CAWSYRTIGE. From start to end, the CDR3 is CAWSYRTIGEQYF.

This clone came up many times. The sequenced CDR3 bases are TGCGCCAGCAGGAACGGGGTTCAGCCC. Residues: CASRNGVQP. The complete CDR3 sequence is CASRNGVQPQHF. This chain connects TRBV10-2 to TRBJ1-5, with no clear D. The read ends 3 residues before the CDR3 terminus; that terminus is restored from the germline J gene. CDR1 is WSHSY and CDR2 is SAAADI in the germline V gene. The V end lost 6 bases, the J end lost 6 bases, and 9 bases lay between the germline ends. CDR3 length equals 12 residues.

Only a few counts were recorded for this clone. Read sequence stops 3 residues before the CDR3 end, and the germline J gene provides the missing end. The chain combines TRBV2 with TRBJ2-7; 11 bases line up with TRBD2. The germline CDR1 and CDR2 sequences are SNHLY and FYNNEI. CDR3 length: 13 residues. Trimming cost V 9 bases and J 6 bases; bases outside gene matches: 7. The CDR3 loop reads CARHSGRASEQYF. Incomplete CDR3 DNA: TGTGCCAGACATAGCGGGAGGGCCTCCGAG.

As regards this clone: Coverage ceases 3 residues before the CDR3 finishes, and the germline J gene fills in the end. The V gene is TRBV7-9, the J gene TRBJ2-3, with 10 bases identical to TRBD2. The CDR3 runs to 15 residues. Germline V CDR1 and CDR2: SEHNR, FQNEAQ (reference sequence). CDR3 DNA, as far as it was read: TGTGCCAGCAGCTTCTCCCCTAGCGGGAGTGAGACG. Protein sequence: CASSFSPSGSET. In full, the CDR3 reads CASSFSPSGSETQYF.

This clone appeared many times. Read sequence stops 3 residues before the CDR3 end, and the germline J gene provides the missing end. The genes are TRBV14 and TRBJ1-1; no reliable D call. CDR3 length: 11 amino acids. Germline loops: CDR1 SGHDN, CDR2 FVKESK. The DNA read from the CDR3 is TGTGCCAGCAGCCATAGGGCGGAA. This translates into CASSHRAE. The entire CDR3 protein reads CASSHRAEAFF.

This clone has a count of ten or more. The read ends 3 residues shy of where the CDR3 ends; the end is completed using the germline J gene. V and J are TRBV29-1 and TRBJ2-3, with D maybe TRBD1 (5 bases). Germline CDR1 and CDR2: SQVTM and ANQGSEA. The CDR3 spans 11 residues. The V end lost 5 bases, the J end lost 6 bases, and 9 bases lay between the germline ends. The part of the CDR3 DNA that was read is TGCAGCGTTTTCAGGGCGGATACG. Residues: CSVFRADT. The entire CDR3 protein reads CSVFRADTQYF.

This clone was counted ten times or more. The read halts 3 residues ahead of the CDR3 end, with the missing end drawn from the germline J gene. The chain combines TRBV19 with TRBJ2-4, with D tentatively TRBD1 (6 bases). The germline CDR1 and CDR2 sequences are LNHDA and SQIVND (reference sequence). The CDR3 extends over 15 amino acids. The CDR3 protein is CASSNPRGSPLFQYF. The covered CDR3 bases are TGTGCCAGTAGCAATCCCAGGGGATCGCCACTATTT.

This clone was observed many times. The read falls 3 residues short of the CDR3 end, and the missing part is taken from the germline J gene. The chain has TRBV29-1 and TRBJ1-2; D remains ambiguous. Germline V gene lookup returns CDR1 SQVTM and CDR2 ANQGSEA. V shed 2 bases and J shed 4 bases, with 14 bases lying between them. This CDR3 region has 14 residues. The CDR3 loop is CSVEKWAAPYGYTF. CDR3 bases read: TGCAGCGTTGAAAAGTGGGCAGCACCCTATGGC.

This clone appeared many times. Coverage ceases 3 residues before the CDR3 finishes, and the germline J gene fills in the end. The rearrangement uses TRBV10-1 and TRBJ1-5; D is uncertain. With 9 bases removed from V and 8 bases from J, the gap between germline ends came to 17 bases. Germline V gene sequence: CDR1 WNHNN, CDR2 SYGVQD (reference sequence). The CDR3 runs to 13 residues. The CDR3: CASRTGKLEPQHF. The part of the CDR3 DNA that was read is TGCGCCAGTAGGACTGGTAAGCTGGAGCCC.

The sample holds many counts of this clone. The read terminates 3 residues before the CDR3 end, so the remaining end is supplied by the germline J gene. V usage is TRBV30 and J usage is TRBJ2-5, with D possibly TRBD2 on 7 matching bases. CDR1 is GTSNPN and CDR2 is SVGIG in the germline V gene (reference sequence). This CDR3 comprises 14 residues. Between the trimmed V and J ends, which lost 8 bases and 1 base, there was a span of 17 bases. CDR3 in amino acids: CAGGGLAFQETQYF. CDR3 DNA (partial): TGTGCCGGGGGGGGGCTAGCATTCCAAGAGACC.

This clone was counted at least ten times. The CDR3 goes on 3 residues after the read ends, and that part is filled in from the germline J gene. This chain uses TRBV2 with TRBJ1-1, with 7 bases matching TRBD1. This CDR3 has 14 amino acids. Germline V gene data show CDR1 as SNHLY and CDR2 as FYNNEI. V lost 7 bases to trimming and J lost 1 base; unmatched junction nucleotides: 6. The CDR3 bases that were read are TGTGCCAGCATCTGGACAGGCCAGAACACTGAA. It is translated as CASIWTGQNTE. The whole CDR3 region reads CASIWTGQNTEAFF.

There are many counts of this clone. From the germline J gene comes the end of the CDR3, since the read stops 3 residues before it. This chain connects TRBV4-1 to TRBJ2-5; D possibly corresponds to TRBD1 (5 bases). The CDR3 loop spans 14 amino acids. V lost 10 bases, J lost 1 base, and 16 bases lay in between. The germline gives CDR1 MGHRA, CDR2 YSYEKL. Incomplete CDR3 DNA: TGCGCCACCTCAAGACAGTCCAGCCAAGAGACC. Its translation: CATSRQSSQET. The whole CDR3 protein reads CATSRQSSQETQYF.